In its sample, the clone carrying this TCR beta chain was seen many times. Antigen unknown. Arm-PCR with iRepertoire HTBI primers amplified the CDR3 regions for these TCR beta libraries. In TCRdb, the multiplex PCR reads were re-called with MiXCR into one record per CDR3 protein. The sample comprises under 800,000 distinct CDR3 sequences, 16% of which are singletons, and about 20% rests with the top ten. Regarding time point: newly diagnosed GD, antithyroid drugs for less than 3 months. Scientists built the TCR library using RNA that was extracted from PBMCs. V was cut by 11 bases and J by 1 base, with 14 bases left in between. Germline CDR1 is SGHTA and CDR2 is FQGNSA. This CDR3 has 14 amino acids. This record belongs to a study of regulatory T cells in long-lasting Graves disease. Findings of the study overall: Persistent Graves' patients possessed reduced TCR diversity relative to recently diagnosed ones.

These data were likewise used in another study, on T cells in Graves' hyperthyroidism and ophthalmopathy. According to that study: Hyperthyroidism of Graves' type that showed no ophthalmopathy progression within 18 months was stable. Diagnoses rested on clinical symptoms, serum thyroxine and TRAb, thyroid ultrasound and orbital computed tomography.

The V call is TRBV7-2, the J call TRBJ2-2; D could derive from TRBD1 or TRBD2 (5 bases each). The sample here was peripheral blood mononuclear cells (PBMCs), taken at new diagnosis, from a patient treated with antithyroid drugs. The receptor comes from a woman in her twenties or thirties with Graves disease. The CDR3 DNA sequence: TGTGCCGGTCCCGGGACCGGGAACACCGGGGAGCTGTTTTTT. Translation gives CAGPGTGNTGELFF.